Presented here are 18 T cell receptor beta chains from one specimen sequenced in a study of blood T cell repertoires in COVID-19. The method was immunoSEQ multiplex PCR; TCRdb's version includes in-frame clones alone and lacks a portion of them. The table shows 60,000 to 75,000 clones, with about four fifths occurring only once. The specimen sequenced was peripheral blood. The receptors here all came from a woman aged 45-59 years with active or convalescent COVID-19.

The chain carries TRBV30 and TRBJ2-7; 8 bases are shared with TRBD2. Germline V gene sequence: CDR1 GTSNPN, CDR2 SVGIG (reference sequence). V trimming: 0 bases; J trimming: 3 bases; junction bases outside the gene matches: 7. This CDR3 is 15 amino acids long. The CDR3 DNA sequence: TGTGCCTGGAGTGTGACGGCGGGAGGAAACTACGAGCAGTACTTC. Its translation: CAWSVTAGGNYEQYF.

This clone was seen a few times. The V call is TRBV10-3, the J call TRBJ2-4; 11 nucleotides line up with TRBD2. Trimming at V came to 2 bases and at J to 0 bases, leaving 6 bases not matched to a gene. Germline CDR1 reads ENHRY; CDR2 reads SYGVKD. The length of the CDR3 is 18 residues. The CDR3 reads CAISERAGTSGAKNIQYF. The DNA for the CDR3 is TGTGCCATCAGTGAGCGAGCCGGGACTAGCGGAGCCAAAAACATTCAGTACTTC.

V and J are TRBV24-1 and TRBJ2-6; D possibly corresponds to TRBD1 (6 bases). The CDR3 is 16 residues long. Trimming took 3 bases from V and 4 from J, leaving 12 bases between them. The germline V gene encodes CDR1 KGHDR and CDR2 SFDVKD. DNA for the CDR3: TGTGCCACCAGTGATCCGACAGGTAGGGGGGCCAACGTCCTGACTTTC. Protein: CATSDPTGRGANVLTF.

This chain connects TRBV2 to TRBJ2-1, with TRBD1 as a possible D gene (5 bases). The CDR3 consists of 15 residues. The V end lost 4 bases, the J end lost 1 base, and 11 bases lay between the germline ends. The germline gives CDR1 SNHLY, CDR2 FYNNEI. CDR3 DNA sequence: TGTGCCAGCAGTGGGGGCTTCCCTTCCTACAATGAGCAGTTCTTC. This sequence encodes CASSGGFPSYNEQFF.

This chain joins TRBV10-3 and TRBJ1-5, with D tentatively TRBD1 (5 bases). The length of the CDR3 is 16 residues. Trimming left V 0 bases short and J 1 base short, with 10 bases between. The germline V gene encodes CDR1 ENHRY and CDR2 SYGVKD. The CDR3 region is CAISESGRTSNQPQHF. Written as DNA, the CDR3 is TGTGCCATCAGTGAGTCTGGCAGGACAAGCAATCAGCCCCAGCATTTT.

The chain couples TRBV15 to TRBJ1-4, with a weak D call TRBD1 (6 bases). Germline CDR1 and CDR2: LNHNV and YYDKDF (reference sequence). V shed 0 bases and J shed 2 bases, with 7 bases lying between them. The CDR3 totals 15 residues. The CDR3 sequence is CATSRDRGTNEKLFF. The CDR3 DNA sequence: TGTGCCACCAGCAGAGATAGGGGGACTAATGAAAAACTGTTTTTT.

The chain carries TRBV5-4 and TRBJ2-3; 8 nucleotides agree with TRBD2. V was clipped by 2 bases and J by 4 bases; unmatched bases: 9. CDR1 is SGHNT, CDR2 YYREEE, per germline (reference sequence). The CDR3 loop spans 16 amino acids. The CDR3 here is CASSFRSGSEADTQYF. The CDR3, as DNA: TGTGCCAGCAGCTTCCGGAGCGGGAGTGAGGCAGATACGCAGTATTTT.

The genes are TRBV18 and TRBJ1-2, with D unresolved. Germline-derived CDR1 and CDR2 are KGHSH and LQKENI. The CDR3 contains 14 residues. Trimming took 5 bases from V and 7 from J, leaving 17 bases between them. CDR3 protein: CASSNPNREGGYTF. In DNA form, the CDR3 reads TGTGCCAGCTCAAATCCGAACCGGGAGGGTGGCTACACCTTC. The full variable domain, completed using reference TRBV18 and TRBJ1-2, is NAGVMQNPRHLVRRRGQEARLRCSPMKGHSHVYWYRQLPEEGLKFMVYLQKENIIDESGMPKERFSAEFPKEGPSILRIQQVVRGDSAAYFCASSNPNREGGYTFGSGTRLTVV.

The CDR3 sequence is CASSQGEQGFYNEQFF. The CDR3 DNA reads TGCGCCAGCAGCCAAGGGGAACAGGGGTTTTACAATGAGCAGTTCTTC. The chain joins TRBV4-1 to TRBJ2-1, with 7 positions matching TRBD1. Germline CDR1 is MGHRA and CDR2 is YSYEKL. The ends lost 1 base at V and 4 bases at J; junction bases unmatched: 7. The CDR3 has 16 amino acids.

This clone was recorded a few times. J is TRBJ2-1 and V is TRBV4-1, with TRBD1 identical over 7 bases. The CDR3 loop spans 14 amino acids. Germline-derived CDR1 and CDR2 are MGHRA and YSYEKL. The V segment lost 4 bases and the J segment 5 bases; nucleotides outside the gene matches: 5. This chain's CDR3 is CASSPGQLDNEQFF. As DNA, the CDR3 is TGCGCCAGCAGCCCGGGACAGCTAGACAATGAGCAGTTCTTC.

J is TRBJ2-1 and V is TRBV10-1; 15 nucleotides match TRBD2. CDR1 is WNHNN, CDR2 SYGVQD, per germline (reference sequence). CDR3 length: 15 amino acids. The ends lost 8 bases at V and 7 bases at J; junction bases unmatched: 6. CDR3 sequence reads: CASGGLAGGRNEQFF. The CDR3, as DNA: TGCGCCAGCGGTGGACTAGCGGGAGGGAGAAATGAGCAGTTCTTC.

The V call is TRBV5-6, the J call TRBJ1-2; tentatively, D is TRBD1 (5 bases). This CDR3 has 15 residues. V was cut by 4 bases and J by 1 base, with 14 bases left in between. The germline V gene has CDR1 SGHDT and CDR2 YYEEEE. The DNA of the CDR3 is TGTGCCAGCAGCCTAATCGACAGTCTTAACTATGGCTACACCTTC. This gives the protein CASSLIDSLNYGYTF.

The chain combines TRBV7-2 with TRBJ2-1; TRBD1 matches 9 bases. CDR1 and CDR2 (germline): SGHTA, FQGNSA. This CDR3 has 15 amino acids. J gave up 4 bases and V 1 base, and 2 bases lay outside the gene matches. The CDR3 loop reads CASSLDGTGYNEQFF. CDR3 DNA sequence: TGTGCCAGCAGCTTAGATGGGACAGGGTACAATGAGCAGTTCTTC.

DNA of the CDR3: TGTGCCAGCTCACCATGGGCCCTAGCGGGAGATACCGGGGAGCTGTTTTTT. It specifies CASSPWALAGDTGELFF. The rearrangement joins TRBV18 to TRBJ2-2; 10 bases match TRBD2. The CDR3 runs to 17 residues. CDR1 and CDR2 from the germline V gene are KGHSH and LQKENI. J lost 5 bases, V lost 2 bases, and 8 bases had no gene match. The whole variable domain, filled in from reference TRBV18 and TRBJ2-2, reads NAGVMQNPRHLVRRRGQEARLRCSPMKGHSHVYWYRQLPEEGLKFMVYLQKENIIDESGMPKERFSAEFPKEGPSILRIQQVVRGDSAAYFCASSPWALAGDTGELFFGEGSRLTVL.

The V gene is TRBV3-1 (or the pseudogene TRBV3-2), the J gene TRBJ1-2; the match to TRBD1 covers 9 bases. J lost 4 bases, V lost 3 bases, and 12 bases had no gene match. Per the germline V gene, CDR1 is LGHDT and CDR2 is YNNKEL (reference sequence). The CDR3 runs to 17 residues. CDR3 nucleotides: TGTGCCAGCAGCCAGAGCGCAAAGGACAGGGGACTCTATGGCTACACCTTC. It is translated as CASSQSAKDRGLYGYTF.

The chain joins TRBV7-5 to TRBJ1-5. TRBV7-5 is listed as a pseudogene. The CDR3 contains 16 residues. The CDR3 loop reads CARSLGREYSNQPQHF. The DNA for the CDR3 is TGTGCCAGAAGCTTAGGGAGAGAATATAGCAATCAGCCCCAGCATTTT.

This clone was seen many times. Here the CDR3 DNA reads TGTGCCAGCAGTTACAGGGGCATGGATGGCTACACCTTC. The encoded protein is CASSYRGMDGYTF. The chain employs TRBV27 and TRBJ1-2; 7 bases align to TRBD1. V shed 4 bases, J shed 6 bases, and the junction held 5 bases outside the gene matches. This CDR3 region has 13 residues. Germline V gene data show CDR1 as MNHEY and CDR2 as SMNVEV (reference sequence).

The chain recombines TRBV19 with TRBJ2-7, with 11 bases lining up with TRBD2. The CDR3 is 14 amino acids. The V segment lost 4 bases and the J segment 3 bases; nucleotides outside the gene matches: 2. In germline, CDR1 is LNHDA, CDR2 SQIVND (reference sequence). The CDR3 nucleotides read TGTGCCAGTAGTAATAGCGGGAGGGTCTACGAGCAGTACTTC. Its translation is CASSNSGRVYEQYF.